This TCR beta chain was retrieved from a study of T cell changes during pregnancy in multiple sclerosis. Trimming pared 1 base from V and 5 bases from J, leaving 10 bases between. The CDR3 loop spans 14 amino acids. Germline V lookup: CDR1 SGHRS, CDR2 YFSETQ. Profiled with immunoSEQ multiplex PCR; TCRdb holds only in-frame clones, not every one. The repertoire consists of 55,000 to 70,000 clones, with about nine tenths occurring once and the leading ten covering about 0.38%. The specimen comprised CD4+ T cells from peripheral blood mononuclear cells, sampled in the third trimester of pregnancy. The source is a female donor with multiple sclerosis, enrolled in a pregnancy study. This chain connects TRBV5-1 to TRBJ2-4, with a possible D match to TRBD2 (5 bases). CDR3 residues: CASSLQDWENIQYF. For the CDR3, the DNA is TGCGCCAGCAGCTTGCAGGACTGGGAAAACATTCAGTACTTC. Full variable domain (remainder filled in from reference TRBV5-1 and TRBJ2-4): KAGVTQTPRYLIKTRGQQVTLSCSPISGHRSVSWYQQTPGQGLQFLFEYFSETQRNKGNFPGRFSGRQFSNSRSEMNVSTLELGDSALYLCASSLQDWENIQYFGAGTRLSVL.